Below are 29 T cell receptor beta chains sequenced from a single sample in a study of control samples from healthy donors and cancer patients. TCRdb keeps only in-frame clones here, not all; method: immunoSEQ multiplex PCR. The sample lists about 120,000 clones, about 86% occurring once. What was sequenced was blood. The receptors derive from a man aged 25 to 45 in good health.

This clone was seen a single time. The rearrangement joins TRBV24-1 to TRBJ1-5; 8 bases fit TRBD1. The germline gives CDR1 KGHDR, CDR2 SFDVKD. The CDR3 is made up of 15 amino acids. With 2 bases clipped from V and 6 bases from J, the junction kept 5 bases outside the gene matches. CDR3 sequence: CATSDSQGGGQPQHF. As DNA, the CDR3 is TGTGCCACCAGTGATTCACAGGGGGGTGGTCAGCCCCAGCATTTT.

The rearrangement links TRBV10-3 to TRBJ1-2, with D possibly matching TRBD1 (6 bases). V dropped 6 bases and J dropped 4 bases, with 12 bases sitting between them. Germline V lookup: CDR1 ENHRY, CDR2 SYGVKD. CDR3 length equals 13 residues. The CDR3 bases are TGTGCCATCAGAGCAGGGGAACTCTATGGCTACACCTTC. Translated, it gives CAIRAGELYGYTF.

This clone was seen a handful of times. The chain joins TRBV5-1 to TRBJ2-3; 7 bases are a match to TRBD1. V lost 4 bases and J lost 1; bases outside the gene matches: 6. CDR1 is SGHRS and CDR2 is YFSETQ in the germline V gene. The CDR3 is 15 residues long. This CDR3 reads CASSPRQGGTDTQYF. In DNA form, the CDR3 reads TGCGCCAGCAGCCCTAGACAGGGAGGCACAGATACGCAGTATTTT.

The chain recombines TRBV3-1 (or the pseudogene TRBV3-2) with TRBJ2-7; 8 bases align to TRBD1. The CDR3 is 15 amino acids. The V gene end was trimmed by 4 bases and the J gene end by 0 bases; junction bases not matched to a gene: 5. In germline, CDR1 is LGHDT, CDR2 YNNKEL (reference sequence). The CDR3 region has the DNA TGTGCCAGCAGCCTCGGACAGGGTGGCTCCTACGAGCAGTACTTC. It specifies CASSLGQGGSYEQYF.

The V call is TRBV5-1, the J call TRBJ1-2; D ambiguous. The germline gives CDR1 SGHRS, CDR2 YFSETQ. The CDR3 runs to 14 residues. Trimming took off 4 bases at V and 2 bases at J, with 12 bases between the two ends. CDR3 nucleotides: TGCGCCAGCAGCCCGACGGGATCGAACTATGGCTACACCTTC. It is translated as CASSPTGSNYGYTF.

The chain has TRBV5-1 and TRBJ2-7; tentatively, D is TRBD1 or TRBD2 (6 bases each). From germline, CDR1 is SGHRS and CDR2 YFSETQ. The CDR3 is 15 amino acids. Trimming removed 4 bases from V and 2 bases from J, with 16 bases in between. The CDR3 DNA reads TGCGCCAGCAGCGGAGCTGGGGGGCTTACCTACGAGCAGTACTTC. Translated, it gives CASSGAGGLTYEQYF.

CDR3 region: CASSQNPQLELFF. For the CDR3, the DNA is TGTGCCAGCAGCCAGAACCCCCAGTTGGAACTGTTTTTT. J is TRBJ1-4 and V is TRBV5-6; no clear D gene. The CDR3 covers 13 residues. Germline V gene data show CDR1 as SGHDT and CDR2 as YYEEEE. Deletions cut 4 bases from V and 12 bases from J, with 16 bases between.

This clone was seen a single time. The V gene is TRBV9, the J gene TRBJ2-2; D remains ambiguous. The CDR3 extends over 15 amino acids. CDR1 SGDLS and CDR2 YYNGEE come from the germline V gene. Trimming shortened V by 0 bases and J by 4 bases, and 10 bases separated the two germline ends. The CDR3 DNA sequence: TGTGCCAGCAGCGTAGGGAGAGAATCCACCGGGGAGCTGTTTTTT. Translated, it gives CASSVGRESTGELFF.

V is TRBV4-1 and J is TRBJ1-1, with D possibly being TRBD1 (5 bases). Germline-derived CDR1 and CDR2 are MGHRA and YSYEKL. This CDR3 region has 18 residues. V was shortened by 0 bases and J by 1 base, with 18 bases between the two germline ends. The CDR3 region is CASSQDAFRGRRNTEAFF. The CDR3 nucleotides are TGCGCCAGCAGCCAAGATGCCTTTAGGGGACGGCGGAACACTGAAGCTTTCTTT.

This clone was detected once. The chain is built from TRBV20-1 and TRBJ2-1, with D unresolved. The length of the CDR3 is 11 residues. V lost 5 bases and J lost 8, with 10 bases in between. Per the germline V gene, CDR1 is DFQATT and CDR2 is SNEGSKA (reference sequence). In nucleotides, the CDR3 is TGCAGTGCTCACAGAACGTATGAGCAGTTCTTC. Protein: CSAHRTYEQFF.

The chain joins TRBV2 to TRBJ1-2; possible D gene TRBD1, 5 bases. V was trimmed by 6 bases and J by 0 bases, leaving 17 bases between them. The germline CDR1 and CDR2 sequences are SNHLY and FYNNEI. The CDR3 is made up of 16 amino acids. The CDR3 bases are TGTGCCAGCAGGAAGGGAGGGACCCGAACTAACTATGGCTACACCTTC. Its translation: CASRKGGTRTNYGYTF.

The chain combines TRBV12-3 or TRBV12-4 with TRBJ1-1; D remains unclear. This CDR3 region has 12 residues. V dropped 6 bases and J dropped 3 bases, with 8 bases sitting between them. Written as DNA, the CDR3 is TGTGCCAGCAGCCCCATCTACACTGAAGCTTTCTTT. Translation gives CASSPIYTEAFF.

This clone was seen only a few times. The chain joins TRBV2 to TRBJ2-5; 9 nucleotides line up with TRBD2. Germline CDR1 reads SNHLY; CDR2 reads FYNNEI. This CDR3 is built from 15 residues. V lost 3 bases to trimming and J lost 1 base; unmatched junction nucleotides: 3. In DNA form, the CDR3 reads TGTGCCAGCAGTGATGGGCGGGGGGGCCAAGAGACCCAGTACTTC. Encoded protein: CASSDGRGGQETQYF.

The V and J genes are TRBV2 and TRBJ2-1, with 7 bases lining up with TRBD1. This CDR3 spans 14 amino acids. The trim removed 5 bases at V and 3 bases at J, leaving 4 bases unmatched. Germline V gene data show CDR1 as SNHLY and CDR2 as FYNNEI. DNA for the CDR3: TGTGCCAGCAGTCCCCGACAGGGCTACAATGAGCAGTTCTTC. It specifies CASSPRQGYNEQFF.

J is TRBJ1-2 and V is TRBV6-1; TRBD1 is a possible D gene (5 bases). Germline V CDR1 and CDR2: MNHNS, SASEGT. CDR3 size: 13 residues. V lost 1 base and J 6 bases, leaving 9 bases between the germline ends. The CDR3 spells CASSEGGSHGYTF. CDR3 bases: TGTGCCAGCAGTGAAGGGGGGAGCCATGGCTACACCTTC.

This chain joins TRBV3-1 (or the pseudogene TRBV3-2) and TRBJ1-1; D is unclear. The CDR3 totals 13 residues. Trimming pared 6 bases from V and 4 bases from J, leaving 12 bases between. Germline V lookup: CDR1 LGHDT, CDR2 YNNKEL (reference sequence). DNA for the CDR3: TGTGCCAGCAGTCTCGCCCCGGGCACTGAAGCTTTCTTT. Its translation: CASSLAPGTEAFF.

This rearrangement joins TRBV30 to TRBJ2-4; D not certain. V dropped 3 bases and J dropped 0 bases, with 9 bases sitting between them. CDR3 length equals 14 residues. Germline V CDR1 and CDR2: GTSNPN, SVGIG (reference sequence). The CDR3 sequence: CAWRRVVAKNIQYF. The CDR3 DNA reads as TGTGCCTGGAGAAGGGTAGTAGCCAAAAACATTCAGTACTTC.

V usage is TRBV6-5 and J usage is TRBJ1-4; 8 bases line up with TRBD1. Losses at the gene ends were 6 bases for V and 8 bases for J; bases not matched to a gene: 8. CDR3 length: 14 amino acids. Per germline, CDR1 MNHEY and CDR2 SVGAGI. The CDR3 DNA reads TGTGCCAGCAGGGGACAGGCCGGAGGGGAAAAACTGTTTTTT. Residues: CASRGQAGGEKLFF.

The V gene is TRBV7-9, the J gene TRBJ1-1, with a possible D match to TRBD1 (5 bases). This CDR3 has 14 residues. Germline V CDR1 and CDR2: SEHNR, FQNEAQ (reference sequence). V lost 5 bases to trimming and J lost 4 bases, with 14 bases between them. CDR3 DNA: TGTGCCAGCAGCCTTCAATCGGGGGGCACTGAAGCTTTCTTT. Amino acids: CASSLQSGGTEAFF.

J is TRBJ2-5 and V is TRBV18, with unresolved D. Trimming pared 2 bases from V and 4 bases from J, leaving 11 bases between. Germline lookup yields CDR1 KGHSH and CDR2 LQKENI. The CDR3 extends over 14 amino acids. In DNA form, the CDR3 reads TGTGCCAGCTCACCAGAAGTTGCTGGAGAGACCCAGTACTTC. This sequence encodes CASSPEVAGETQYF.

The rearrangement links TRBV5-6 to TRBJ2-5; 7 positions match TRBD2. Germline trimming cut 4 bases from V and 2 bases from J; bases unmatched to any gene: 8. CDR3 size: 15 residues. Germline V gives CDR1 SGHDT, CDR2 YYEEEE. CDR3: CASSQVGRDQETQYF. CDR3 DNA: TGTGCCAGCAGCCAGGTTGGGAGGGATCAAGAGACCCAGTACTTC.

V is TRBV5-8 and J is TRBJ2-7, with a weak D call TRBD2 (6 bases). Germline-derived CDR1 and CDR2 are SGHTS and YDEGEE. The CDR3 sequence is 11 residues long. Deletions cut 3 bases from V and 7 bases from J, with 8 bases between. The DNA of the CDR3 is TGTGCCAGCAGCTCCGCGGGAGAGCAGTACTTC. Translation: CASSSAGEQYF.

This clone appeared once. The CDR3 coding sequence is TGTGCCAGCTCACCCGGGACAGGATCCGACACTGAAGCTTTCTTT. As protein: CASSPGTGSDTEAFF. The rearrangement links TRBV18 to TRBJ1-1, with 8 bases fitting TRBD1. J was trimmed by 3 bases and V by 3 bases; bases with no gene match: 6. Looked up from germline, CDR1 is KGHSH and CDR2 is LQKENI. The CDR3 covers 15 residues.

J is TRBJ1-6 and V is TRBV4-1; D may be TRBD1 (5 bases). Trimming left V 8 bases short and J 8 bases short, with 13 bases between. Germline V lookup: CDR1 MGHRA, CDR2 YSYEKL. The CDR3 is made up of 13 amino acids. The CDR3 region has the DNA TGCGCCAGCGAGCCGGGAGGGGATTCACCCCTCCACTTT. The encoded protein is CASEPGGDSPLHF.

In its sample, this clone was seen once. This rearrangement joins TRBV19 to TRBJ2-2; 8 nucleotides align to TRBD2. With 5 bases clipped from V and 9 bases from J, the junction kept 11 bases outside the gene matches. This CDR3 is 15 amino acids long. Germline CDR1 and CDR2: LNHDA and SQIVND (reference sequence). The CDR3 loop is CASSRSAGGSRELFF. Here the CDR3 DNA reads TGTGCCAGTAGTCGATCTGCGGGGGGATCCCGGGAGCTGTTTTTT. The entire variable domain, with the rest obtained from reference TRBV19 and TRBJ2-2, is as follows: DGGITQSPKYLFRKEGQNVTLSCEQNLNHDAMYWYRQDPGQGLRLIYYSQIVNDFQKGDIAEGYSVSREKKESFPLTVTSAQKNPTAFYLCASSRSAGGSRELFFGEGSRLTVL.

The rearrangement uses TRBV7-2 and TRBJ1-5; D gene uncertain. From germline, CDR1 is SGHTA and CDR2 FQGNSA. The CDR3 consists of 15 residues. Trimming took 0 bases from V and 5 from J, leaving 11 bases between them. The CDR3 DNA follows: TGTGCCAGCAGCTTAGCCGGCCAAACTCATCAGCCCCAGCATTTT. It translates to CASSLAGQTHQPQHF.

The rearrangement uses TRBV25-1 and TRBJ2-3; 7 bases map to TRBD1. The CDR3 loop spans 16 amino acids. Germline loops: CDR1 MGHDK, CDR2 SYGVNS. V was pared by 5 bases and J by 1 base, with 9 bases of the junction left unmatched. The CDR3 DNA reads TGTGCCAGCAGTCCAAGCCGGGACAGTGGCACAGATACGCAGTATTTT. This codes for CASSPSRDSGTDTQYF.

This clone was picked up a small number of times. This chain joins TRBV5-1 and TRBJ2-1, with D possibly matching TRBD2 (5 bases). This CDR3 contains 15 residues. CDR1 and CDR2 (germline): SGHRS, YFSETQ. V lost 4 bases to trimming and J lost 0 bases, with 11 bases between them. The CDR3 here is CASSPTTSSYNEQFF. The CDR3 region has the DNA TGCGCCAGCAGCCCGACAACTAGCTCCTACAATGAGCAGTTCTTC.

The rearrangement links TRBV28 to TRBJ1-4; weak D call: TRBD1 (6 bases). The CDR3 is 12 amino acids. The V end lost 7 bases, the J end lost 8 bases, and 11 bases lay between the germline ends. Germline values: CDR1 MDHEN, CDR2 SYDVKM. The CDR3 sequence is CASTGGREKLFF. DNA of the CDR3: TGTGCCAGCACGGGGGGCAGAGAAAAACTGTTTTTT.